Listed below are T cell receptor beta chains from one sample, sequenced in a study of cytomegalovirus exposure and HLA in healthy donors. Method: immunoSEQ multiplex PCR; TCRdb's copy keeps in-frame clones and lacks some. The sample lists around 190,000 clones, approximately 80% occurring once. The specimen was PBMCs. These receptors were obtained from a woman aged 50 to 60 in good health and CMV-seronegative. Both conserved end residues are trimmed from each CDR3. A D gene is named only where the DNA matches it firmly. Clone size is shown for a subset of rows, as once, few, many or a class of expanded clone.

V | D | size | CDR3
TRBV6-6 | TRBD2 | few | ASSYAAGGPGGELF
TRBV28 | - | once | ASSSPPYGSRGRDQPQH
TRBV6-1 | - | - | ASSLWAGTVTEAF
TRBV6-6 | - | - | ASSYPNRDGDT
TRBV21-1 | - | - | ASIRPGQGYSWNQPQH
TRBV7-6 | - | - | ASSLARVGVGYT
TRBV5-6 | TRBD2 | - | ASSLGLAEDTQY
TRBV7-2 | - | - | ASSLAIGVQY
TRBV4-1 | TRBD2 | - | ASSRPGLGFNEQF
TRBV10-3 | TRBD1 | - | AISEGTGGETQY
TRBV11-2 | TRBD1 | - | ASSLGTGGNEQF
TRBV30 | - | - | AWGQNNSPLH
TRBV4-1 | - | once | ASSQSQGGNTIY
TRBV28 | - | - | ASSLSDGTDTQY
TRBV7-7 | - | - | ASSFDPGRDQY
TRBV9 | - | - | ASSVGGLSQETQY
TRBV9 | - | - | ASSVGGYSTDTQY
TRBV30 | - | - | AWSKLRWNTEAF
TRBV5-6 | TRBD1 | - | ASSLPDRDGYT
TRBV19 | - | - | ASLTGPNTEAF
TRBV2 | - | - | ASSVGGGGSNQPQH
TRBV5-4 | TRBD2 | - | ASSSLPSGGVRTLF
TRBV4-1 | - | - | ASSQSSSGTNEQY
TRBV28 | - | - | ASSSYRDTNQPQH